The 2 T cell receptor beta chains given below trace back to one sample, sequenced in a study of Graves' ophthalmopathy and Graves' hyperthyroidism. From RNA, the CDR3 regions of TCR beta chains were amplified and sequenced. First-round RT-PCR employed HTBI primers, with a second-round multiplex PCR after it. TCRdb fed the multiplex PCR reads into MiXCR, producing one record per CDR3 protein. The table lists a few hundred thousand distinct CDR3 sequences, 39% of them singletons. Sequencing was carried out using peripheral blood or thyroid tissue (not recorded which). These receptors originate from an adult man with Graves' hyperthyroidism.

This clonotype was seen repeatedly, ten times or more. The chain has TRBV19 and TRBJ1-1; TRBD1 aligns across 7 bases. V shed 7 bases, J shed 8 bases, and the junction held 4 bases outside the gene matches. The CDR3 runs 11 residues. Germline CDR1 reads LNHDA; CDR2 reads SQIVND (reference sequence). CDR3 residues: CASKGQLEAFF. CDR3 DNA sequence: TGTGCCAGTAAGGGACAGTTAGAAGCTTTCTTT.

This clonotype was counted only a few times. The rearrangement links TRBV19 to TRBJ1-5; 7 positions match TRBD1. This CDR3 has 16 residues. The germline V gene encodes CDR1 LNHDA and CDR2 SQIVND (reference sequence). The ends lost 6 bases at V and 2 bases at J; junction bases unmatched: 10. The CDR3 protein is CASRKEGATGNQPQHF. The CDR3 nucleotides read TGTGCCAGTAGGAAGGAGGGGGCCACGGGCAATCAGCCCCAGCATTTT.